The next 5 T cell receptor beta chains were all read from a single sample in a study of T cells in Graves' hyperthyroidism and ophthalmopathy. Using RNA transcripts as the source, TCR beta CDR3 regions were amplified. HTBI primers drove first-round RT-PCR of the TCR CDR3. One entry per CDR3 protein results from TCRdb running MiXCR on the multiplex PCR reads. The repertoire includes 250,000 or so distinct CDR3 sequences, 12% to 15% of them detected once, and about 33% sits in the top ten. Material: blood. The source is a woman in her 50s with Graves' hyperthyroidism that later progressed to Graves' ophthalmopathy.

This clonotype appeared many times. This sequence joins TRBV7-8 and TRBJ1-5, with D possibly being TRBD1 (5 bases). V lost 1 base to trimming and J lost 5 bases, with 9 bases between them. CDR3 length: 14 amino acids. Germline V CDR1 and CDR2: SGHVS, FQNEAQ. DNA for the CDR3: TGTGCCAGCAGCTTAGGGCGGACATATCAGCCCCAGCATTTT. Translation gives CASSLGRTYQPQHF.

Many counts were recorded for this clonotype. V usage is TRBV20-1 and J usage is TRBJ2-2; the D gene is possibly TRBD1 (5 bases). Germline V gives CDR1 DFQATT, CDR2 SNEGSKA (reference sequence). V lost 8 bases and J lost 1, with 11 bases in between. The CDR3 is 13 amino acids. Here the CDR3 reads CSTYDRNTGELFF. The CDR3 nucleotides read TGCAGTACTTACGACAGGAACACCGGGGAGCTGTTTTTT.

The chain combines TRBV2 with TRBJ2-6, with TRBD1 matching over 8 bases. After removal of 5 bases from V and 5 bases from J, the junction contained 5 bases not matched to a gene. Looked up from germline, CDR1 is SNHLY and CDR2 is FYNNEI. The CDR3 extends over 15 amino acids. This CDR3 is CASSPDRGRANVLTF. The CDR3 DNA reads TGTGCCAGCAGTCCAGACAGGGGTCGGGCCAACGTCCTGACTTTC.

This clonotype was seen repeatedly, ten times or more. This chain links TRBV2 with TRBJ2-7; possible D gene TRBD2, 6 bases. The CDR3 extends over 15 amino acids. V shed 2 bases and J shed 2 bases, with 13 bases lying between them. Germline CDR1 reads SNHLY; CDR2 reads FYNNEI. CDR3 residues: CASSEREPGAYEQYF. The CDR3 nucleotides read TGTGCCAGCAGTGAACGGGAGCCGGGGGCCTACGAGCAGTACTTC.

This clonotype has ten or more counts. The V and J genes are TRBV2 and TRBJ2-3; D not certain. The V gene lost 1 base and the J gene lost 1 base, with 0 bases spanning the gap. Germline lookup yields CDR1 SNHLY and CDR2 FYNNEI. This CDR3 region has 12 residues. The chain's CDR3 is CASSEGTDTQYF. Here the CDR3 DNA reads TGTGCCAGCAGTGAAGGCACAGATACGCAGTATTTT.